This T cell receptor (beta chain) stems from a study of cytotoxic CD8 clonotypes in ibrutinib-treated CLL. Study-wide background: Responses: roughly 25 partial, 2 complete; after median around 64 months, about 15 stayed remitted, some 12 progressed. Patients gave response samples after a median 12 months of treatment, range 6 to 36.

Remarks on this clone: Antigen: not known.

Germline assignment: CDR1 SNHLY and CDR2 FYNNEI. The CDR3 consists of 13 residues. Trimming pared 8 bases from V and 3 bases from J, leaving 8 bases between. TCRdb's copy holds only in-frame clones and misses some; the assay was immunoSEQ multiplex PCR. The sample carries roughly 97,000 clones, around four fifths recorded once. General study findings and limits: Age-matched healthy donor levels were exceeded by baseline clonality, which tracked circulating CD8+ T-cell counts.

The specimen was PBMCs, collected after 12 months of ibrutinib treatment. This TCR was recovered from a human donor with chronic lymphocytic leukemia. The chain is built from TRBV2 and TRBJ1-6; TRBD1 might be the D (5 bases). CDR3: CASSGRYNSPLHF. In nucleotides, the CDR3 is TGTGCCAGCTCAGGGCGCTATAATTCACCCCTCCACTTT.